A selection of T cell receptor beta chains follows, all from one sample in a study of beta chain features in type 1 diabetes. The table came from immunoSEQ multiplex PCR; TCRdb's copy has only in-frame clones and leaves some out. The sample lists roughly 610,000 clones; around 15% were seen once. Sequenced material: naive CD4+ T cells from blood. The source is a man between 18 and 29 years old in good health. Each CDR3 is given with its conserved first and last residue. Each record gives: D gene, CDR3 length, clone size, V gene, J gene, CDR3 protein, CDR3 DNA. A D gene is named only where the DNA matches it firmly. Clone sizes are given selectively: once, few, many, or a class where the clone is expanded.

D gene: .
CDR3 length: 12
clone size: .
V gene: TRBV29-1
J gene: TRBJ2-5
CDR3 protein: CSVTGRVETQYF
CDR3 DNA: TGCAGCGTAACAGGGAGGGTAGAGACCCAGTACTTC

D gene: TRBD1
CDR3 length: 14
clone size: .
V gene: TRBV7-9
J gene: TRBJ1-2
CDR3 protein: CASSDGQGGYGYTF
CDR3 DNA: TGTGCCAGCAGTGACGGACAGGGCGGCTATGGCTACACCTTC

D gene: TRBD2
CDR3 length: 18
clone size: .
V gene: TRBV5-8
J gene: TRBJ2-1
CDR3 protein: CASSLARLAGGPNDEQFF
CDR3 DNA: TGTGCCAGCAGCTTGGCACGACTAGCGGGAGGGCCGAACGATGAGCAGTTCTTC

D gene: .
CDR3 length: 15
clone size: few
V gene: TRBV9
J gene: TRBJ2-3
CDR3 protein: CASSVEGAYTDTQYF
CDR3 DNA: TGTGCCAGCAGCGTAGAAGGGGCCTACACAGATACGCAGTATTTT

D gene: .
CDR3 length: 14
clone size: few
V gene: TRBV5-1
J gene: TRBJ2-7
CDR3 protein: CASSPSDRFDEQYF
CDR3 DNA: TGCGCCAGCAGCCCCTCGGACAGATTCGACGAGCAGTACTTC

D gene: .
CDR3 length: 17
clone size: once
V gene: TRBV27
J gene: TRBJ1-6
CDR3 protein: CASSLSWTGSYNSPLHF
CDR3 DNA: TGTGCCAGCAGTTTATCGTGGACGGGATCCTATAATTCACCCCTCCACTTT

D gene: TRBD2
CDR3 length: 17
clone size: .
V gene: TRBV7-3
J gene: TRBJ2-6
CDR3 protein: CASTQSGVVSGANVLTF
CDR3 DNA: TGTGCCAGCACCCAAAGCGGGGTGGTCTCTGGGGCCAACGTCCTGACTTTC

D gene: .
CDR3 length: 15
clone size: few
V gene: TRBV7-9
J gene: TRBJ1-6
CDR3 protein: CASSLLDRDNSPLHF
CDR3 DNA: TGTGCCAGCAGCTTATTAGACCGAGATAATTCACCCCTCCACTTT

D gene: TRBD1
CDR3 length: 12
clone size: once
V gene: TRBV18
J gene: TRBJ2-5
CDR3 protein: CASDRDQETQYF
CDR3 DNA: TGTGCCAGTGACAGGGACCAAGAGACCCAGTACTTC

D gene: .
CDR3 length: 13
clone size: .
V gene: TRBV7-2
J gene: TRBJ2-7
CDR3 protein: CASSLSGPYEQYF
CDR3 DNA: TGTGCCAGCAGCTTATCCGGACCTTACGAGCAGTACTTC

D gene: .
CDR3 length: 15
clone size: .
V gene: TRBV9
J gene: TRBJ1-1
CDR3 protein: CASSVAGQLNTEAFF
CDR3 DNA: TGTGCCAGCAGCGTGGCAGGGCAGCTGAACACTGAAGCTTTCTTT

D gene: .
CDR3 length: 14
clone size: few
V gene: TRBV18
J gene: TRBJ1-1
CDR3 protein: CASSPPSVNTEAFF
CDR3 DNA: TGTGCCAGCTCACCACCATCGGTGAACACTGAAGCTTTCTTT

D gene: .
CDR3 length: 15
clone size: .
V gene: TRBV7-2
J gene: TRBJ2-1
CDR3 protein: CASSFALGSYNEQFF
CDR3 DNA: TGTGCCAGCAGCTTCGCGTTGGGCTCCTACAATGAGCAGTTCTTC

D gene: .
CDR3 length: 13
clone size: .
V gene: TRBV6-5
J gene: TRBJ2-2
CDR3 protein: CATSGREDWELFF
CDR3 DNA: TGTGCCACTTCGGGAAGGGAGGACTGGGAGCTGTTTTTT

D gene: .
CDR3 length: 13
clone size: few
V gene: TRBV7-6
J gene: TRBJ1-1
CDR3 protein: CASSLFANTEAFF
CDR3 DNA: TGTGCCAGCAGCTTATTCGCGAACACTGAAGCTTTCTTT

D gene: .
CDR3 length: 15
clone size: few
V gene: TRBV27
J gene: TRBJ2-7
CDR3 protein: CASSFDRDGSYEQYF
CDR3 DNA: TGTGCCAGCAGTTTCGATCGGGACGGCTCCTACGAGCAGTACTTC

D gene: .
CDR3 length: 14
clone size: .
V gene: TRBV7-6
J gene: TRBJ2-1
CDR3 protein: CASEGWEKVGEQFF
CDR3 DNA: TGTGCCAGCGAGGGATGGGAGAAGGTTGGTGAGCAGTTCTTC

D gene: TRBD2
CDR3 length: 14
clone size: few
V gene: TRBV7-2
J gene: TRBJ2-7
CDR3 protein: CASSFTSGLYEQYF
CDR3 DNA: TGTGCCAGCAGTTTTACTAGCGGGCTCTACGAGCAGTACTTC

D gene: TRBD2
CDR3 length: 19
clone size: .
V gene: TRBV7-2
J gene: TRBJ2-4
CDR3 protein: CASSLGLAGVKVAKNIQYF
CDR3 DNA: TGTGCCAGCAGCTTGGGACTAGCGGGAGTAAAAGTAGCCAAAAACATTCAGTACTTC

D gene: .
CDR3 length: 15
clone size: few
V gene: TRBV28
J gene: TRBJ2-5
CDR3 protein: CASSLSGIGDETQYF
CDR3 DNA: TGTGCCAGCAGTTTATCGGGGATAGGGGACGAGACCCAGTACTTC

D gene: .
CDR3 length: 14
clone size: .
V gene: TRBV7-2
J gene: TRBJ1-2
CDR3 protein: CASSSEGTGGGYTF
CDR3 DNA: TGTGCCAGCAGCTCAGAGGGTACCGGTGGTGGCTACACCTTC

D gene: .
CDR3 length: 14
clone size: few
V gene: TRBV9
J gene: TRBJ2-7
CDR3 protein: CASSVAPGTYEQYF
CDR3 DNA: TGTGCCAGCAGCGTAGCTCCAGGAACCTACGAGCAGTACTTC

D gene: TRBD2
CDR3 length: 18
clone size: .
V gene: TRBV4-2
J gene: TRBJ2-5
CDR3 protein: CASSQDSTSGRGGETQYF
CDR3 DNA: TGTGCCAGCAGCCAAGATTCGACTAGCGGGAGAGGGGGGGAGACCCAGTACTTC

D gene: .
CDR3 length: 14
clone size: few
V gene: TRBV29-1
J gene: TRBJ2-7
CDR3 protein: CSVVSQGGSYEQYF
CDR3 DNA: TGCAGCGTTGTCAGTCAGGGGGGCTCCTACGAGCAGTACTTC